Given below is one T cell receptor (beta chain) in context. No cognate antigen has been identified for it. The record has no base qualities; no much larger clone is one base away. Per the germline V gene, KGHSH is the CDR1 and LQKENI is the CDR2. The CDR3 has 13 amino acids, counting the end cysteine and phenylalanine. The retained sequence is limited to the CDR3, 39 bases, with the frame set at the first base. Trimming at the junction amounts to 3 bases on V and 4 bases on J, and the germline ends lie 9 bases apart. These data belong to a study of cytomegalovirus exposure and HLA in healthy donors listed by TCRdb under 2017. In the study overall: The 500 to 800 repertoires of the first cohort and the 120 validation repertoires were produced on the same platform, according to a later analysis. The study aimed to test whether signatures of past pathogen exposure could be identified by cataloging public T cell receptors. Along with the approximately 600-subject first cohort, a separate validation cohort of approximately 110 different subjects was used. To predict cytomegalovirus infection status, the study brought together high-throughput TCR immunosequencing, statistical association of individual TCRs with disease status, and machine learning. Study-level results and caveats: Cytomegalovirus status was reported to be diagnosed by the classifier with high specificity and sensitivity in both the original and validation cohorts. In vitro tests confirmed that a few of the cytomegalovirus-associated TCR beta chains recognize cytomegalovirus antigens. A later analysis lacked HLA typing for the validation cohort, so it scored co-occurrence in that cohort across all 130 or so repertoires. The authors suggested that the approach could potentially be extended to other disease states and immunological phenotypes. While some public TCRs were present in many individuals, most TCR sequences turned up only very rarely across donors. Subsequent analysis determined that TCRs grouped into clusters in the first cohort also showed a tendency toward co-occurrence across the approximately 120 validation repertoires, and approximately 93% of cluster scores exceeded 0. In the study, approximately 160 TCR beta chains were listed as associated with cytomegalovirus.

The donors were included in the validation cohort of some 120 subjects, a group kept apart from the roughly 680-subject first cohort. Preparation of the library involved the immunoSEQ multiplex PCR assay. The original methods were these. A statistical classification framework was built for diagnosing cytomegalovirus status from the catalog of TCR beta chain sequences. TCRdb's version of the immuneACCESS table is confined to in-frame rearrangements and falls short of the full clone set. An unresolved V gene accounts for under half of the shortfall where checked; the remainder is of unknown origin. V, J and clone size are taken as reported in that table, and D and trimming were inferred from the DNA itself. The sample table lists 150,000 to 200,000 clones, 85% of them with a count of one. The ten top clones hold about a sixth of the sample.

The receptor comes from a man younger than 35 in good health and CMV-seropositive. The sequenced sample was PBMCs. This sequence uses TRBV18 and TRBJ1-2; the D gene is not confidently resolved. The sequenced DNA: TGTGCCAGCTCACCCGACACCACCTATGGCTACACCTTC. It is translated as CASSPDTTYGYTF.